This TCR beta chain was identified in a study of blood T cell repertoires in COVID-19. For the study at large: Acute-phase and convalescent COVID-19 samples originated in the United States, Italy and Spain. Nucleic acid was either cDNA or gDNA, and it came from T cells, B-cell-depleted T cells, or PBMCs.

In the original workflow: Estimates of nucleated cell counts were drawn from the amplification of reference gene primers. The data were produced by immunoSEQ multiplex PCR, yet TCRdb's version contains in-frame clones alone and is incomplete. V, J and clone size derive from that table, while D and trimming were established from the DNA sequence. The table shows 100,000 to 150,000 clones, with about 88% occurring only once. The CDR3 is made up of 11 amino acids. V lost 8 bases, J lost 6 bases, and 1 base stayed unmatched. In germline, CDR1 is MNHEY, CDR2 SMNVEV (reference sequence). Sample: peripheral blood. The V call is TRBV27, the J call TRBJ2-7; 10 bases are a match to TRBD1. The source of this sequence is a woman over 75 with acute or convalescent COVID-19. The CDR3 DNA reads TGTGCCAGCGGGACAGGGGTCGAGCAGTACTTC. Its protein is CASGTGVEQYF.